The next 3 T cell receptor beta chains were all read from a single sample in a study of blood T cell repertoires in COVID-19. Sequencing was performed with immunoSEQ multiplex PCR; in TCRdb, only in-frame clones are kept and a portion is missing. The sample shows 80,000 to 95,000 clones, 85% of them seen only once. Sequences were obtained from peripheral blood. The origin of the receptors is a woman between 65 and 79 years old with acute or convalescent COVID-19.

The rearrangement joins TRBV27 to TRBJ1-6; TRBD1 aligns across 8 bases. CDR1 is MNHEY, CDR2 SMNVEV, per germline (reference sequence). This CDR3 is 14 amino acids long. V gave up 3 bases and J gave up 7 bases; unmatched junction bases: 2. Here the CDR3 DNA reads TGTGCCAGCAGTTTCCAGGGGGCGAATTCACCCCTCCACTTT. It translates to CASSFQGANSPLHF.

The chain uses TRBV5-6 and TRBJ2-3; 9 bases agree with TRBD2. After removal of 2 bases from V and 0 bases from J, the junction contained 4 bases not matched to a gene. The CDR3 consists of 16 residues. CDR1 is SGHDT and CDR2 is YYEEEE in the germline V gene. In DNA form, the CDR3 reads TGTGCCAGCAGCTTTATTAGCGGGAGCAGCACAGATACGCAGTATTTT. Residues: CASSFISGSSTDTQYF. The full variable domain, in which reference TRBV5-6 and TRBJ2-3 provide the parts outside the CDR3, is DAGVTQSPTHLIKTRGQQVTLRCSPKSGHDTVSWYQQALGQGPQFIFQYYEEEERQRGNFPDRFSGHQFPNYSSELNVNALLLGDSALYLCASSFISGSSTDTQYFGPGTRLTVL.

CDR3 sequence reads: CASSQDPSTGSNTGELFF. CDR3 bases: TGTGCCAGCAGCCAAGACCCCTCCACAGGGTCAAACACCGGGGAGCTGTTTTTT. The V and J genes are TRBV4-2 and TRBJ2-2; tentatively, D is TRBD1 (6 bases). Germline CDR1 LGHNA, CDR2 YNFKEQ. This CDR3 region has 18 residues. Trimming shortened V by 0 bases and J by 2 bases, and 16 bases separated the two germline ends.